The present entry profiles one T cell receptor (beta chain) with its context. The antigen remains unidentified. V lost 3 bases to trimming and J lost 9 bases, with 21 bases between them. The CDR3 spans 16 residues. Germline lookup yields CDR1 DFQATT and CDR2 SNEGSKA (reference sequence). The data were taken from a study of blood T cells in healthy people across ages. A second PCR, run for about 6 to 11 cycles, used a sample-barcoded 5' primer plus a J-beta primer mix. TCRdb itself ran the 5' RACE reads through MiXCR, one entry per CDR3 protein. The sample has 890,000 or so distinct CDR3 sequences, around 68% seen once. Study observations and caveats: Expanded clonotype shifts may have been confounded, as the donors had an unknown CMV status. Strongly correlated with naive T cell percentage was TCR beta diversity. Significant beta diversity loss was already apparent by age roughly 43, declining roughly linearly.

This sequence joins TRBV20-1 and TRBJ1-6; possible D gene TRBD1, 5 bases. This receptor was taken from a man between 25 and 39 years old in good health. The sample taken for sequencing was blood. CDR3 nucleotides: TGCAGTGCTAGTGCCGCCCCGGCCATTACAGGTTCACCCCTCCACTTT. Its translation is CSASAAPAITGSPLHF.